These 20 T cell receptor beta chains were sequenced from one sample in a study of cytomegalovirus exposure and HLA in healthy donors. PCR involved 60 Vbeta and 13 Jbeta primers. Clones were sequenced by immunoSEQ multiplex PCR, and TCRdb holds only the in-frame ones, with some missing. The sample lists around 150,000 clones; 80% were seen once. The sample comprised PBMCs. The receptors shown here come from a male donor in good health and CMV-seropositive.

The chain has TRBV7-8 and TRBJ2-4; tentative D call: TRBD2 (6 bases). Germline assignment: CDR1 SGHVS and CDR2 FQNEAQ. This CDR3 is built from 14 residues. V was pared by 5 bases and J by 8 bases, with 16 bases between. CDR3 DNA: TGTGCCAGCAGCCCCAAGCGGGCCACCTACATTCAGTACTTC. Translated: CASSPKRATYIQYF.

V usage is TRBV15 and J usage is TRBJ2-5; D uncertain. Germline-derived CDR1 and CDR2 are LNHNV and YYDKDF (reference sequence). CDR3 length equals 14 residues. V gave up 6 bases and J gave up 0 bases, with 11 bases separating them. Here the CDR3 reads CATRAATYQETQYF. CDR3 DNA: TGTGCCACCAGGGCGGCGACGTACCAAGAGACCCAGTACTTC.

V gene TRBV7-3 combines with J gene TRBJ2-7; 10 nucleotides match TRBD1. Germline loops: CDR1 SGHTA, CDR2 FQGTGA. CDR3 length: 17 residues. The V segment lost 2 bases and the J segment 3 bases; nucleotides outside the gene matches: 10. The CDR3 loop is CASSLWGGQGTFYEQYF. The CDR3 DNA reads TGTGCCAGCAGCTTATGGGGGGGACAGGGGACTTTCTACGAGCAGTACTTC.

The chain has TRBV11-3 and TRBJ2-5; 9 positions agree with TRBD1. The end of the DNA is better explained by TRBJ2-7, so the J call may be wrong. This CDR3 spans 17 amino acids. Germline lookup yields CDR1 SGHNT and CDR2 YENEEA. CDR3 in DNA: TGTGCCAGCAGCTTAGATACTACCGCCGGGACAGGGTACGAGCAGTACTTC. Translating it yields CASSLDTTAGTGYEQYF.

This chain links TRBV6-4 with TRBJ2-7, with D possibly TRBD2 on 5 matching bases. The V end was cut by 5 bases, the J end by 3 bases, with 11 bases between. This CDR3 has 13 amino acids. Germline V gene data show CDR1 as MRHNA and CDR2 as SNTAGT. CDR3 amino acids: CASSLEGGYEQYF. The CDR3 nucleotides are TGTGCCAGCAGTCTTGAGGGCGGCTACGAGCAGTACTTC.

This chain joins TRBV27 and TRBJ1-5, with 7 bases identical to TRBD1. J gave up 6 bases and V 4 bases, and 9 bases lay outside the gene matches. Germline CDR1 MNHEY, CDR2 SMNVEV (reference sequence). This CDR3 has 15 residues. The CDR3 DNA reads as TGTGCCAGCAGTTCCCCCCGGGACAGAGGTCAGCCCCAGCATTTT. Translated: CASSSPRDRGQPQHF.

This chain uses TRBV15 with TRBJ2-6; 8 bases line up with TRBD1. The length of the CDR3 is 18 residues. Germline CDR1 LNHNV, CDR2 YYDKDF (reference sequence). Losses at the gene ends were 4 bases for V and 0 bases for J; bases not matched to a gene: 8. For the CDR3, the DNA is TGTGCCACCAGCAAACGGGACAGGACTCACTCTGGGGCCAACGTCCTGACTTTC. It specifies CATSKRDRTHSGANVLTF.

There are a few counts of this clone. This chain connects TRBV6-5 to TRBJ2-3; possibly TRBD2 for D (6 bases). The germline V gene encodes CDR1 MNHEY and CDR2 SVGAGI. Trimming pared 10 bases from V and 3 bases from J, leaving 20 bases between. The CDR3 has 15 amino acids. The CDR3 nucleotides are TGTGCCACCTCTCACGCCCGGGAGAGGACAGATACGCAGTATTTT. It is translated as CATSHARERTDTQYF.

The gene calls are TRBV2 and TRBJ1-1, with D unresolved. The length of the CDR3 is 14 residues. From germline, CDR1 is SNHLY and CDR2 FYNNEI. V was pared by 6 bases and J by 1 base, with 12 bases between. The CDR3 region has the DNA TGTGCCAGCAGGGAAACAGATGCGAACACTGAAGCTTTCTTT. This encodes CASRETDANTEAFF. The variable domain in full, with the rest retrieved from reference TRBV2 and TRBJ1-1, is EPEVTQTPSHQVTQMGQEVILRCVPISNHLYFYWYRQILGQKVEFLVSFYNNEISEKSEIFDDQFSVERPDGSNFTLKIRSTKLEDSAMYFCASRETDANTEAFFGQGTRLTVV.

This chain uses TRBV15 with TRBJ1-1; the D is unclear. CDR1 is LNHNV and CDR2 is YYDKDF in the germline V gene (reference sequence). Trimming took off 0 bases at V and 3 bases at J, with 11 bases between the two ends. The length of the CDR3 is 15 residues. The CDR3 bases are TGTGCCACCAGCAGAGATTCACGCGGGGACACTGAAGCTTTCTTT. As protein: CATSRDSRGDTEAFF.

This rearrangement joins TRBV5-4 to TRBJ2-4; TRBD2 agrees at 7 bases. The CDR3 covers 17 residues. J was trimmed by 7 bases and V by 4 bases; bases with no gene match: 17. From germline, CDR1 is SGHNT and CDR2 YYREEE (reference sequence). The CDR3 loop is CASSPPGVGGPSNIQYF. Here the CDR3 DNA reads TGTGCCAGCAGCCCACCGGGGGTGGGAGGGCCTAGCAACATTCAGTACTTC.

The V gene is TRBV30, the J gene TRBJ2-5; D not certain. Germline CDR1 reads GTSNPN; CDR2 reads SVGIG (reference sequence). The CDR3 loop spans 15 amino acids. V was clipped by 0 bases and J by 5 bases, with 16 bases between them. The CDR3 sequence: CAWSVRQSTGETQYF. In nucleotides, the CDR3 is TGTGCCTGGAGTGTCCGGCAGAGCACCGGGGAGACCCAGTACTTC.

CDR3 protein: CAYRGTDTQYF. CDR3 nucleotides: TGTGCCTATAGGGGAACAGATACGCAGTATTTT. The rearrangement joins TRBV30 to TRBJ2-3, with a possible D match to TRBD1 (5 bases). CDR1 is GTSNPN, CDR2 SVGIG, per germline (reference sequence). V was clipped by 7 bases and J by 3 bases, with 8 bases between them. There are 11 residues in the CDR3.

The CDR3 protein is CASSIDRGFTYEQYF. The CDR3 nucleotides are TGTGCCAGTAGTATAGATCGGGGGTTCACCTACGAGCAGTACTTC. The chain is built from TRBV19 and TRBJ2-7; D possibly corresponds to TRBD2 (6 bases). There are 15 residues in the CDR3. The V end lost 0 bases, the J end lost 2 bases, and 11 bases lay between the germline ends. Per germline, CDR1 LNHDA and CDR2 SQIVND (reference sequence).

The chain couples TRBV5-1 to TRBJ2-7, with 10 nucleotides matching TRBD1. This CDR3 is 17 amino acids long. Germline CDR1 and CDR2: SGHRS and YFSETQ. The junction had 13 bases not matched to a gene; V was cut back by 2 bases and J by 5 bases. The CDR3 sequence is CASSFGPLGTGVNEQYF. As DNA, the CDR3 is TGCGCCAGCAGCTTTGGTCCGCTGGGGACAGGGGTCAACGAGCAGTACTTC.

This rearrangement joins TRBV29-1 to TRBJ1-5; TRBD1 matches 8 bases. CDR3 length: 13 amino acids. From germline, CDR1 is SQVTM and CDR2 ANQGSEA. J lost 6 bases, V lost 6 bases, and 7 bases had no gene match. CDR3 sequence: CSVGTGLTQPQHF. DNA of the CDR3: TGCAGCGTCGGGACAGGTCTAACTCAGCCCCAGCATTTT.

J is TRBJ1-1 and V is TRBV2; D may be TRBD1 (5 bases). There are 11 residues in the CDR3. Germline loops: CDR1 SNHLY, CDR2 FYNNEI. CDR3 protein: CAPGGGTEAFF. CDR3 sequence (DNA): TGTGCACCTGGGGGGGGCACTGAAGCTTTCTTT.

This clone was observed once. The V and J genes are TRBV9 and TRBJ1-1, with D possibly being TRBD1 (5 bases). This CDR3 comprises 17 residues. CDR1 SGDLS and CDR2 YYNGEE come from the germline V gene. Trimming took off 0 bases at V and 0 bases at J, with 15 bases between the two ends. The DNA of the CDR3 is TGTGCCAGCAGCGTAGGTAGGGGCGCCCTCATGAACACTGAAGCTTTCTTT. This encodes CASSVGRGALMNTEAFF.

V is TRBV5-1 and J is TRBJ2-7; D remains unclear. Deletions cut 0 bases from V and 4 bases from J, with 14 bases between. This CDR3 spans 15 amino acids. Germline V gene lookup returns CDR1 SGHRS and CDR2 YFSETQ. As DNA, the CDR3 is TGCGCCAGCAGCTTGGAGTCTGTGTTAGCTTACGAGCAGTACTTC. This codes for CASSLESVLAYEQYF.

In this sample, this clone turned up a few times. CDR3: CASSSGRKTQYF. CDR3 in DNA: TGTGCCAGCAGTAGCGGGAGGAAGACCCAGTACTTC. This chain connects TRBV6-5 to TRBJ2-5; the match to TRBD2 covers 9 bases. The CDR3 consists of 12 residues. V lost 5 bases and J lost 6; bases outside the gene matches: 1. CDR1 MNHEY and CDR2 SVGAGI come from the germline V gene.